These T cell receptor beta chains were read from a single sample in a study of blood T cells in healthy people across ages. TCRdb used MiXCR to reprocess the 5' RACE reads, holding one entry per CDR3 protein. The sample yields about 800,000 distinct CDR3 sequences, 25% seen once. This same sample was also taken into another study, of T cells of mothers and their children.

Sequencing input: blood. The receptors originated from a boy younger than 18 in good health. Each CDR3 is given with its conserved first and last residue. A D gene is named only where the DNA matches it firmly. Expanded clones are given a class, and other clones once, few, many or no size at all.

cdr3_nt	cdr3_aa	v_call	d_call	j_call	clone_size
TGCAGTGCTCGAAATTTCGCGGACGGCAGGACAGATACGCAGTATTTT	CSARNFADGRTDTQYF	TRBV20-1	NA	TRBJ2-3	NA
TGTGCCACCAGCAGAGATAGCGACCGCTCCTACAATGAGCAGTTCTTC	CATSRDSDRSYNEQFF	TRBV15	NA	TRBJ2-1	NA
TGCAGTGCTGCTCTAGCGGGGGTGACCTACGAGCAGTACTTC	CSAALAGVTYEQYF	TRBV20-1	TRBD2	TRBJ2-7	few
TGTGCCAGCAGTTTAGGACCTCTGAGCACAGATACGCAGTATTTT	CASSLGPLSTDTQYF	TRBV12-3/TRBV12-4	NA	TRBJ2-3	few
TGTGCCAGCAGTGGGACAGTCTTCAACACTGAAGCTTTCTTT	CASSGTVFNTEAFF	TRBV2	NA	TRBJ1-1	few
TGTGCCAGCAGCCCTACAGGGACTGGCTACACCTTC	CASSPTGTGYTF	TRBV7-2	NA	TRBJ1-2	few
TGTGCCGGCAGTGATTACCAGGGGGGCGCCACCAAAGAGACCCAGTACTTC	CAGSDYQGGATKETQYF	TRBV25-1	NA	TRBJ2-5	NA
TGCGCCAGCAGCGATACAGGGTATGATGAAAAACTGTTTTTT	CASSDTGYDEKLFF	TRBV4-3	NA	TRBJ1-4	few
TGTGCCAGCAGTTACGGCAGGCAGGGGGGCTATGGCTACACCTTC	CASSYGRQGGYGYTF	TRBV6-2/TRBV6-3	TRBD1	TRBJ1-2	NA
TGTGCCAGCAGCAAATGGCAGGACGGTGAGCAGTTCTTC	CASSKWQDGEQFF	TRBV7-9	NA	TRBJ2-1	NA
TGTGCCAGCAGTCCCTGGACGGTTAACACCGGGGAGCTGTTTTTT	CASSPWTVNTGELFF	TRBV27	NA	TRBJ2-2	NA